The 24 T cell receptor beta chains reported below all come from one sample, sequenced in a study of CXCR3-negative and CXCR3-positive naive CD8 T cells. UMI-labeled 5' RACE TRB cDNA libraries were prepared from the cells. TCRdb reworked the 5' RACE reads into one entry per CDR3 protein, no DNA. The sample includes tens of thousands of distinct CDR3 sequences. Input material: naive CXCR3- CD8+ T cells from blood. The subset denotes: CD45RO-CCR7+CD27+CD95- naive CD8+ T cells lacking CXCR3 (TNR3-). These receptor sequences come from a human donor in good health. Some clones in this sample may be carry-over from other donors' samples.

The chain employs TRBV28 and TRBJ2-7; TCRdb's assignment of TRBD1 cannot be checked, as there is no DNA. Germline loops: CDR1 MDHEN, CDR2 SYDVKM. The CDR3 length is 13 residues. The CDR3: CASRLQPLYEQYF.

The rearrangement links TRBV5-1 to TRBJ2-7; checking the TCRdb D call of TRBD1 is not possible without DNA. Germline V CDR1 and CDR2: SGHRS, YFSETQ. The CDR3 runs to 14 residues. The CDR3 protein is CASSAWTGAYEQYF. Combining the CDR3 with reference TRBV5-1 and TRBJ2-7 gives the whole variable domain KAGVTQTPRYLIKTRGQQVTLSCSPISGHRSVSWYQQTPGQGLQFLFEYFSETQRNKGNFPGRFSGRQFSNSRSEMNVSTLELGDSALYLCASSAWTGAYEQYFGPGTRLTVT.

The gene calls are TRBV9 and TRBJ2-2; TCRdb reports TRBD1, a call that lacks DNA to check it against. This CDR3 contains 16 residues. CDR1 is SGDLS and CDR2 is YYNGEE in the germline V gene. CDR3 sequence reads: CASRDFRDGGTGELFF.

V usage is TRBV6-6 and J usage is TRBJ1-5; as DNA is missing, the TRBD1 call by TCRdb cannot be tested. Germline CDR1 MNHNY, CDR2 SVGAGI (reference sequence). The CDR3 is 16 residues long. The CDR3 sequence is CASSYSDRGLNQPQHF.

The CDR3 region is CASRGQGEFEAFF. The V call is TRBV6-1, the J call TRBJ1-1; the TRBD1 assignment by TCRdb is unverifiable without DNA. The CDR3 spans 13 residues. CDR1 is MNHNS, CDR2 SASEGT, per germline.

CDR3 sequence: CSARDRQGATIFNQPQHF. The chain has TRBV20-1 and TRBJ1-5; TCRdb's D gene call, TRBD1, goes unchecked for lack of DNA. The germline CDR1 and CDR2 sequences are DFQATT and SNEGSKA (reference sequence). This CDR3 has 18 amino acids.

The chain links TRBV12-5 to TRBJ2-7; TCRdb returns TRBD1, unconfirmable since there is no DNA. The germline gives CDR1 LGHNT, CDR2 FRNRAP. CDR3 size: 15 residues. The CDR3 is CASAGMGTGLYEQYF.

This sequence joins TRBV20-1 and TRBJ2-3; TCRdb's D call, TRBD1, is unchecked because there is no DNA. This CDR3 comprises 13 residues. CDR1 is DFQATT, CDR2 SNEGSKA, per germline (reference sequence). The CDR3: CSAPTGVADTQYF.

The rearrangement joins TRBV11-1 to TRBJ2-6; TCRdb lists TRBD2, though no DNA is available to test this call. CDR1 and CDR2 from the germline V gene are SGHAT and FQDESV (reference sequence). The CDR3 sequence is 16 residues long. CDR3 loop: CASRSGGASLANVLTF.

V and J are TRBV29-1 and TRBJ2-7; the TCRdb D gene call, TRBD1, has no DNA to confirm it. The CDR3 length is 13 residues. The germline CDR1 and CDR2 sequences are SQVTM and ANQGSEA. CDR3 protein: CSIRTANSYEQYF.

The CDR3 reads CATSRGGGGYTF. This chain connects TRBV15 to TRBJ1-2; the TRBD1 assignment by TCRdb is unverifiable without DNA. The CDR3 consists of 12 residues. The germline CDR1 and CDR2 sequences are LNHNV and YYDKDF (reference sequence).

The chain recombines TRBV29-1 with TRBJ2-7; TCRdb lists TRBD1, though no DNA is available to test this call. The CDR3 has 13 residues. Germline V CDR1 and CDR2: SQVTM, ANQGSEA. CDR3: CSVPGLGTYEQYF.

The gene calls are TRBV7-2 and TRBJ1-1. This CDR3 contains 12 residues. Germline V gene sequence: CDR1 SGHTA, CDR2 FQGNSA. CDR3 sequence: CASSWTGTEAFF.

This chain joins TRBV20-1 and TRBJ1-3. CDR3 length: 14 residues. Germline lookup yields CDR1 DFQATT and CDR2 SNEGSKA (reference sequence). CDR3 residues: CSARETVSGNTIYF.

This chain connects TRBV19 to TRBJ2-7. The CDR3 sequence is 13 residues long. Germline lookup yields CDR1 LNHDA and CDR2 SQIVND (reference sequence). The CDR3 is CASSMHNSYEQYF.

This chain's CDR3 is CASSLQGSNTEAFF. The gene calls are TRBV7-9 and TRBJ1-1. CDR3 length equals 14 residues. Germline-derived CDR1 and CDR2 are SEHNR and FQNEAQ (reference sequence).

This rearrangement joins TRBV29-1 to TRBJ2-7. In germline, CDR1 is SQVTM, CDR2 ANQGSEA. The CDR3 runs 12 residues. The CDR3 is CSVTKGSYEQYF.

The chain joins TRBV7-8 to TRBJ2-1; TCRdb outputs TRBD2, but without DNA this stays unchecked. The germline V gene encodes CDR1 SGHVS and CDR2 FQNEAQ. This CDR3 is built from 16 residues. CDR3 loop: CASSLGLAGSKNEQFF.

The chain joins TRBV12-3 or TRBV12-4 to TRBJ2-2; TCRdb's assignment of TRBD1 cannot be checked, as there is no DNA. This CDR3 spans 16 amino acids. This CDR3 is CASSFSQGSLSLELFF.

The V call is TRBV6-5, the J call TRBJ2-2. The CDR3 is made up of 14 amino acids. From germline, CDR1 is MNHEY and CDR2 SVGAGI. CDR3 sequence: CASSYSVEAGELFF.

CDR3: CASSLSVAGGLDEQFF. The V gene is TRBV28, the J gene TRBJ2-1; the D call of TRBD2 rests on TCRdb alone, since no DNA is present to check it. The CDR3 sequence is 16 residues long. The germline gives CDR1 MDHEN, CDR2 SYDVKM.

The J gene is TRBJ2-1, the V gene TRBV18. Germline lookup yields CDR1 KGHSH and CDR2 LQKENI. This CDR3 is 14 amino acids long. The CDR3 spells CASSPRGTYNEQFF.

The chain has TRBV12-3 or TRBV12-4 and TRBJ1-4; TCRdb outputs TRBD1, but without DNA this stays unchecked. The CDR3 runs to 12 residues. CDR3 loop: CASSLDRFKLFF.

The chain links TRBV28 to TRBJ1-2; TCRdb calls TRBD1, which cannot be checked without DNA. The length of the CDR3 is 15 residues. CDR1 and CDR2 (germline): MDHEN, SYDVKM. CDR3: CASSLNREGLDGYTF.